These 14 T cell receptor beta chains came from one sample sequenced in a study of blood T cells in healthy people across ages. It was with a sample-barcoded 5' primer and a J-beta primer mix that a second PCR of roughly 6 to 12 cycles was run. TCRdb processed the 5' RACE reads anew with MiXCR; each CDR3 protein has one entry. This table holds around 1.7 million distinct CDR3 sequences, 28% found once. The sample consisted of blood. The receptor source for this set is a woman younger than 45 in good health.

The chain uses TRBV12-3 or TRBV12-4 and TRBJ1-1; 9 bases are shared with TRBD1. The J segment lost 4 bases and the V segment lost 7 bases, leaving 13 bases of the junction unmatched. The CDR3 sequence is 16 residues long. CDR3 protein: CASILAGRDRATEAFF. The CDR3 DNA is TGTGCCAGCATTCTTGCCGGACGGGACAGGGCCACTGAAGCTTTCTTT.

This rearrangement joins TRBV7-2 to TRBJ2-1, with a tentative D call TRBD1 (5 bases). Looked up from germline, CDR1 is SGHTA and CDR2 is FQGNSA. V gave up 6 bases and J gave up 6 bases, with 15 bases separating them. This CDR3 region has 14 residues. CDR3 loop: CASSRQLLINEQFF. CDR3 sequence (DNA): TGTGCCAGCAGTCGACAGCTGTTAATCAATGAGCAGTTCTTC.

The chain has TRBV6-6 and TRBJ2-4; 8 bases are a match to TRBD1. TRBJ2-7 matches the DNA end more closely, so the J call is doubtful. This CDR3 has 15 residues. Looked up from germline, CDR1 is MNHNY and CDR2 is SVGAGI (reference sequence). The CDR3 DNA reads as TGTGCCAGCAGCTCTACCGGGACAGGATGCCACGAGCAGTACTTC. Amino acids: CASSSTGTGCHEQYF.

The chain is built from TRBV20-1 and TRBJ2-3; D not certain. V dropped 6 bases and J dropped 6 bases, with 25 bases sitting between them. This CDR3 region has 16 residues. Germline CDR1 reads DFQATT; CDR2 reads SNEGSKA (reference sequence). CDR3 sequence (DNA): TGCAGTGCGGGTAAAGGCAGCTGGCGCGTAGGGGATACGCAGTATTTT. Translating it yields CSAGKGSWRVGDTQYF.

V and J are TRBV29-1 and TRBJ2-2; the match to TRBD2 covers 12 bases. The germline gives CDR1 SQVTM, CDR2 ANQGSEA. V shed 3 bases, J shed 7 bases, and the junction held 12 bases outside the gene matches. This CDR3 comprises 17 residues. CDR3 in DNA: TGCAGCGTTGATCCTAGCGGGGGGGCGCTCTATGGCGGGGAGCTGTTTTTT. This codes for CSVDPSGGALYGGELFF.

The V gene is TRBV15, the J gene TRBJ1-6; 7 positions match TRBD1. V dropped 4 bases and J dropped 9; count of bases not matched to a gene: 6. The length of the CDR3 is 14 residues. Germline V CDR1 and CDR2: LNHNV, YYDKDF (reference sequence). Here the CDR3 reads CATSTGQVPSPLHF. In nucleotides, the CDR3 is TGTGCCACCAGCACCGGACAGGTTCCTTCACCCCTCCACTTT.

A note on this clonotype: A much larger clone is a single base away; this may be a read error. This sequence joins TRBV6-5 and TRBJ2-3, with D unresolved. The germline V gene has CDR1 MNHEY and CDR2 SVGAGI. This CDR3 contains 14 residues. Trimming pared 7 bases from V and 5 bases from J, leaving 16 bases between. This chain's CDR3 is CASIRRTLKDTQYF. CDR3 bases: TGTGCCAGCATCAGACGAACACTGAAAGATACGCAGTATTTT.

The genes are TRBV7-8 and TRBJ1-5; 8 positions agree with TRBD1. The CDR3 spans 17 residues. Losses at the gene ends were 2 bases for V and 6 bases for J; bases not matched to a gene: 12. Germline V CDR1 and CDR2: SGHVS, FQNEAQ. For the CDR3, the DNA is TGTGCCAGCAGCTTAATTTTTGGGACAGGTTCATTTCAGCCCCAGCATTTT. It is translated as CASSLIFGTGSFQPQHF.

In its sample, this clonotype was seen a few times. The chain uses TRBV7-3 and TRBJ2-7, with 7 bases identical to TRBD1. The DNA end is more similar to TRBJ2-5, so the J call may be wrong. The CDR3 consists of 15 residues. Germline V gene sequence: CDR1 SGHTA, CDR2 FQGTGA. The CDR3 reads CASSFNAGGVETQYF. The CDR3 coding sequence is TGTGCCAGCAGCTTCAATGCAGGGGGAGTAGAGACCCAGTACTTC.

This clonotype was counted ten times or more. This chain connects TRBV12-3 or TRBV12-4 to TRBJ2-1, with D perhaps assigned TRBD1 or TRBD2 (6 bases each). CDR3 length equals 13 residues. The V end was cut by 4 bases, the J end by 9 bases, with 13 bases between. CDR3 sequence reads: CASSSRRGGEQFF. Here the CDR3 DNA reads TGTGCCAGCAGTTCCCGCAGGGGAGGTGAGCAGTTCTTC.

The CDR3 DNA follows: TGTGCCAGCAGTCCAAGTGGACCGCTGAATACGCAGTATTTT. Translated: CASSPSGPLNTQYF. The rearrangement links TRBV28 to TRBJ2-3, with D unclear. The CDR3 totals 14 residues. V lost 5 bases and J lost 7, with 16 bases in between. Looked up from germline, CDR1 is MDHEN and CDR2 is SYDVKM.

The CDR3 DNA reads as TGCGCCAGCAGTTATTCAGGGTCTGGCTACACCTTC. Translation: CASSYSGSGYTF. The chain recombines TRBV5-1 with TRBJ1-2, with TRBD1 as a possible D gene (5 bases). V lost 5 bases and J 7 bases, leaving 12 bases between the germline ends. This CDR3 has 12 residues. Germline V gene lookup returns CDR1 SGHRS and CDR2 YFSETQ.

The V call is TRBV29-1, the J call TRBJ2-1; no clear D. The CDR3 is made up of 15 amino acids. The V gene lost 0 bases and the J gene lost 4 bases, with 13 bases spanning the gap. Looked up from germline, CDR1 is SQVTM and CDR2 is ANQGSEA. Written as DNA, the CDR3 is TGCAGCGTTGAAGATCTTGTAACACCGTACAATGAGCAGTTCTTC. Translated, it gives CSVEDLVTPYNEQFF.

This clonotype was observed a handful of times. This chain joins TRBV11-2 and TRBJ2-5; TRBD1 agrees at 7 bases. The CDR3 consists of 14 residues. CDR1 is SGHAT, CDR2 FQNNGV, per germline. Unmatched junction bases numbered 8, after V lost 6 bases and J lost 4 bases. The CDR3 coding sequence is TGTGCCAGCAGTCGACAGGGTAACGGAGAGACCCAGTACTTC. This encodes CASSRQGNGETQYF.